This TCR beta chain was identified in a study of OX40 agonist ivuxolimab in advanced cancers. The CDR3 runs to 13 residues. CDR1 and CDR2 from the germline V gene are SQVTM and ANQGSEA. V lost 5 bases, J lost 2 bases, and 13 bases lay in between. The table came from immunoSEQ multiplex PCR; TCRdb's copy has only in-frame clones and leaves some out. The sample records 60,000 to 70,000 clones, 80% to 95% being singletons. This material consisted of CD4+ or CD8+ T cells sorted from blood, taken in a trial of the OX40 agonist ivuxolimab. The V and J genes are TRBV29-1 and TRBJ2-7; no clear D gene. This receptor was identified in an adult with an advanced solid tumor such as melanoma, head and neck, liver or kidney cancer. The CDR3 region has the DNA TGCAGCGTTCAGGTGGATTTAACCTACGAGCAGTACTTC. This codes for CSVQVDLTYEQYF.